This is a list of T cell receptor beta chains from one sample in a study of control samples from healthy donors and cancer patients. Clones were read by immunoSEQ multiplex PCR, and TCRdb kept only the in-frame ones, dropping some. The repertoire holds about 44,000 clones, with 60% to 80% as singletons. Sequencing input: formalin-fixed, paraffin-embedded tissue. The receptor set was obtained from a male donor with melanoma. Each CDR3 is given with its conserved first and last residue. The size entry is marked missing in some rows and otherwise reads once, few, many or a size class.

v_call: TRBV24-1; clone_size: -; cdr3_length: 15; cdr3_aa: CATSDGLSGTGELFF
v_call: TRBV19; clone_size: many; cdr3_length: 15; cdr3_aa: CASSTRDSPTYEQYF
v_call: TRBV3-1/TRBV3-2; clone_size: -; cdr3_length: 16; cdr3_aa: CASSRLVSLSTGELFF
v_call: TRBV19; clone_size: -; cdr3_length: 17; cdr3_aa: CASSTRVFFGSGNTIYF
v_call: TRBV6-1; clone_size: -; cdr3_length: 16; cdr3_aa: CASSEPVVSYNSPLHF
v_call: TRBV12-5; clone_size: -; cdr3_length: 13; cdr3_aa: CASGFRQAKRWYF
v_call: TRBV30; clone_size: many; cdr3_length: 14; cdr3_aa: CAWSRKGQIYGYTF
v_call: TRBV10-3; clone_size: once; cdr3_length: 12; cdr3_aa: CAISVAGDEQYF
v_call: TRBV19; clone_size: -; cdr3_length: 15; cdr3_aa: CASRPSTGFIYGYTF
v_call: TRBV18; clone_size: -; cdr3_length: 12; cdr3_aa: CASSFGTGELFF
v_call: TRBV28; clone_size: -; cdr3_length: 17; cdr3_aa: CASSFPPSGQGYHEQYF
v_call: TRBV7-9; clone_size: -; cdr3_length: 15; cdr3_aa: CASSPRTSGGDTQYF
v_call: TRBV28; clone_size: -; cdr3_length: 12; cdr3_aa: CASASGVGELFF
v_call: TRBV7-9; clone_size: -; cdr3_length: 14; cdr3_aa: CASSQGAGTYEQYF
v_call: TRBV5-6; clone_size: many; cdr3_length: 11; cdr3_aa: CASSFLDEQYF
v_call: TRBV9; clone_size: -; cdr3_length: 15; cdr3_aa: CASSVESVRGSIQYF
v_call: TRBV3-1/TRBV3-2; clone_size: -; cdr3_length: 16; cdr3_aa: CASSQGLPGLQETQYF
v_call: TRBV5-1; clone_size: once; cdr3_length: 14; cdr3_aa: CASSLASSGHEQYF
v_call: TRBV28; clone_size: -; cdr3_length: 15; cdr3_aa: CASSLPGRQLGEQYF
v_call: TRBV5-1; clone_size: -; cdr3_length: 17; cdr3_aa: CASSSVGLAEGTGELFF
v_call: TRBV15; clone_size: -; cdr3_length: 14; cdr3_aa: CATSRVGSLPEAFF
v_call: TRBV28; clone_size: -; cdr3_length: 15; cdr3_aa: CATTPPGKTGNTIYF
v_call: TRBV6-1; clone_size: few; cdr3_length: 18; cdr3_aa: CASSEMRGVRGPIYEQYF
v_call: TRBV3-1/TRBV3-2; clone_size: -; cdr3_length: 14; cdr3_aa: CASSLRSGGDEQYF
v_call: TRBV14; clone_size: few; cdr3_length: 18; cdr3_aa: CASSQTSGKSSLKETQYF
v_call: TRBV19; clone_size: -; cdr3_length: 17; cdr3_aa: CASSWNGRGTNTGELFF
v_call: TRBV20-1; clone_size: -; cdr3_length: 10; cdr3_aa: CSAKTDSLDF
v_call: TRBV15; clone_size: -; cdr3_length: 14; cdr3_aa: CATSRLAGANEQFF
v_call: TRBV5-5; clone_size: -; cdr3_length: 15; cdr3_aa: CASSLATGGYQPQHF
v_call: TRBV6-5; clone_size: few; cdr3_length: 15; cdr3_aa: CASSYSGQGSYEQYF
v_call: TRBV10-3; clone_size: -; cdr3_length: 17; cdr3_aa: CAISEQGQGKGNYGYTF
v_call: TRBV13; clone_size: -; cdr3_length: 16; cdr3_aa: CASSYLVNGGRGDYTF
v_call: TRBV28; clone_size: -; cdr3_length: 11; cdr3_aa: CASGTRGTQYF
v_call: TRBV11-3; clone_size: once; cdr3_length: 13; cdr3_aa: CASSLNTDSPLHF
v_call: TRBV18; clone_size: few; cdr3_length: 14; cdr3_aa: CASSPQGIQETQYF
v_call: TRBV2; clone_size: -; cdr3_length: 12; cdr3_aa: CARSRDRNIQYF